These 23 T cell receptor beta chains share one sample of origin, sequenced in a study of T-cell reconstitution after alpha-beta-depleted transplantation in children. Researchers prepared the TCRbeta library using unique molecular identifiers, the study reports. TCRdb redid the calling of the PCR reads with MiXCR, one entry per CDR3 protein. The data contain under 350,000 distinct CDR3 sequences, roughly 9.5% of them singletons. The source was PBMCs from the stem cell graft donor, collected from the stem cell graft. These TCRs come from a human donor who donated a stem cell graft to a child with SCID.

This clonotype was seen repeatedly, ten times or more. The chain joins TRBV27 to TRBJ1-1; D ambiguous. Trimming took 5 bases from V and 0 from J, leaving 19 bases between them. The CDR3 contains 17 residues. Per the germline V gene, CDR1 is MNHEY and CDR2 is SMNVEV (reference sequence). The CDR3 sequence is CASSPREVLPLNTEAFF. In DNA form, the CDR3 reads TGTGCCAGCAGTCCGAGGGAGGTCTTACCATTGAACACTGAAGCTTTCTTT.

This clonotype came up a few times. Relative to the germline gene, one junction end is altered; a read error may explain this. This rearrangement joins TRBV7-7 to TRBJ2-6; D might be TRBD2 (6 bases). Germline assignment: CDR1 SSHAT and CDR2 FNYEAQ (reference sequence). This CDR3 comprises 20 residues. The DNA for the CDR3 is TGTGCTAGCAGCTCCACCCCGGAGGGTCCGTCAGAGTCTGGGGCCAACGTCCTGACTTTC. Translation gives CASSSTPEGPSESGANVLTF.

This clonotype occurred a few times. The chain carries TRBV7-2 and TRBJ2-1, with 11 bases lining up with TRBD1. CDR3 length: 14 amino acids. V lost 8 bases to trimming and J lost 4 bases; unmatched junction nucleotides: 4. CDR1 SGHTA and CDR2 FQGNSA come from the germline V gene. CDR3 sequence reads: CASGQGAGYNEQFF. The CDR3 region has the DNA TGTGCCAGCGGACAGGGGGCCGGATACAATGAGCAGTTCTTC.

This chain links TRBV6-5 with TRBJ2-3; TRBD2 matches 9 bases. J was trimmed by 10 bases and V by 2 bases; bases with no gene match: 4. CDR3 size: 13 residues. Germline CDR1 and CDR2: MNHEY and SVGAGI. The DNA for the CDR3 is TGTGCCAGCAGTTACGTAGCGGGGGTAGCGCAGTATTTT. It specifies CASSYVAGVAQYF.

Comment on this clonotype: One end of the junction fails to match germline, which may point to a read error. The chain is built from TRBV7-9 and TRBJ2-5, with D possibly matching TRBD2 (6 bases). The CDR3 runs to 13 residues. CDR1 and CDR2 (germline): SEHNR, FQNEAQ (reference sequence). The CDR3 DNA is TGTGCCAGCAAGGAGGGGCCACAAGAGACCAAGTACTTC. This codes for CASKEGPQETKYF.

The chain carries TRBV10-1 and TRBJ2-1, with 11 positions matching TRBD2. Germline V gene sequence: CDR1 WNHNN, CDR2 SYGVQD (reference sequence). With 1 base clipped from V and 3 bases from J, the junction kept 2 bases outside the gene matches. The CDR3 runs 16 residues. The CDR3 region has the DNA TGCGCCAGCAGTGAGTTAGCGGGGGGGCGCTACAATGAGCAGTTCTTC. It encodes CASSELAGGRYNEQFF.

This clonotype occurred many times. This CDR3 reads CASSSDSGTFTEAFF. The CDR3 DNA sequence: TGCGCCAGCAGCAGTGACTCCGGGACCTTCACTGAAGCTTTCTTT. The chain combines TRBV5-1 with TRBJ1-1; D possibly corresponds to TRBD1 (5 bases). This CDR3 spans 15 amino acids. Germline V lookup: CDR1 SGHRS, CDR2 YFSETQ. Trimming stripped 4 bases from V and 4 bases from J, with 17 bases between.

The J gene is TRBJ2-5, the V gene TRBV5-1; D not certain. V lost 0 bases and J 3 bases, leaving 9 bases between the germline ends. The V gene's germline CDR1 is SGHRS and CDR2 YFSETQ. The CDR3 is made up of 14 amino acids. The CDR3 bases are TGCGCCAGCAGCTTGGTCGAACATAAAGAGACCCAGTACTTC. Its translation: CASSLVEHKETQYF. The full variable domain, its missing parts supplied by reference TRBV5-1 and TRBJ2-5, is KAGVTQTPRYLIKTRGQQVTLSCSPISGHRSVSWYQQTPGQGLQFLFEYFSETQRNKGNFPGRFSGRQFSNSRSEMNVSTLELGDSALYLCASSLVEHKETQYFGPGTRLLVL.

The rearrangement links TRBV7-2 to TRBJ1-5, with 8 nucleotides matching TRBD1. CDR1 is SGHTA, CDR2 FQGNSA, per germline. This CDR3 contains 15 residues. The junction had 4 bases not matched to a gene; V was cut back by 2 bases and J by 4 bases. The CDR3 DNA is TGTGCCAGCAGCTTAATGACAGGGGAAAATCAGCCCCAGCATTTT. Translation: CASSLMTGENQPQHF.

V is TRBV5-6 and J is TRBJ2-7; 8 nucleotides match TRBD1. The germline V gene encodes CDR1 SGHDT and CDR2 YYEEEE. CDR3 size: 14 residues. V trimming: 2 bases; J trimming: 3 bases; junction bases outside the gene matches: 4. The CDR3 DNA sequence: TGTGCCAGCAGCTTCTGGACAGGGTTCTACGAGCAGTACTTC. It translates to CASSFWTGFYEQYF.

This clonotype was found many times. CDR3 bases: TGTGCCAGCAGTTCCCGACAGGGGGCTTCCTATGGCTACACCTTC. It yields the protein CASSSRQGASYGYTF. The chain is built from TRBV12-3 or TRBV12-4 and TRBJ1-2; TRBD1 agrees at 10 bases. The CDR3 totals 15 residues. The J segment lost 4 bases and the V segment lost 4 bases, leaving 6 bases of the junction unmatched.

In its sample, this clonotype was seen once. This sequence joins TRBV6-1 and TRBJ1-3, with a tentative D call TRBD1 (6 bases). V gave up 5 bases and J gave up 2 bases, with 13 bases separating them. This CDR3 is built from 15 residues. Germline loops: CDR1 MNHNS, CDR2 SASEGT. The CDR3 region has the DNA TGTGCCAGCAGTAGGGGGGGGGAGCCTGGAAACACCATATATTTT. Amino acids: CASSRGGEPGNTIYF.

This clonotype was detected a few times. V is TRBV7-8 and J is TRBJ2-7, with 10 bases fitting TRBD1. The V and J ends lost 2 bases and 5 bases, in that order; junction bases with no gene match: 9. CDR1 is SGHVS and CDR2 is FQNEAQ in the germline V gene. The CDR3 loop spans 16 amino acids. CDR3 region: CASSLSPGQGTNEQYF. The CDR3 DNA follows: TGTGCCAGCAGCTTATCTCCGGGACAGGGGACCAACGAGCAGTACTTC.

The chain joins TRBV10-3 to TRBJ2-5, with D possibly being TRBD1 (5 bases). The germline CDR1 and CDR2 sequences are ENHRY and SYGVKD. The CDR3 has 15 residues. V was pared by 1 base and J by 2 bases, with 11 bases between. The CDR3 spells CAISEYGSGQETQYF. The CDR3 DNA sequence: TGTGCCATCAGTGAGTATGGGTCAGGGCAAGAGACCCAGTACTTC.

V gene TRBV10-3 combines with J gene TRBJ2-5, with D perhaps TRBD2 (5 bases). Germline CDR1 reads ENHRY; CDR2 reads SYGVKD. Deletions cut 8 bases from V and 2 bases from J, with 12 bases between. The CDR3 loop spans 13 amino acids. CDR3 protein: CAIGRAPQETQYF. The DNA for the CDR3 is TGTGCCATCGGGCGGGCCCCTCAAGAGACCCAGTACTTC.

This clonotype was seen only a few times. V is TRBV5-4 and J is TRBJ2-1; a possible D gene is TRBD2 (6 bases). The length of the CDR3 is 14 residues. V was shortened by 4 bases and J by 5 bases, with 13 bases between the two germline ends. The V gene's germline CDR1 is SGHNT and CDR2 YYREEE (reference sequence). In DNA, the CDR3 is TGTGCCAGCAGCCCTTGGGACTTAAACAATGAGCAGTTCTTC. Its translation: CASSPWDLNNEQFF.

Many counts were recorded for this clonotype. This chain uses TRBV12-3 or TRBV12-4 with TRBJ2-2; D remains unclear. V gave up 3 bases and J gave up 4 bases, with 9 bases separating them. The CDR3 is 14 amino acids. The CDR3 here is CASSLFLSTGELFF. The CDR3 DNA reads TGTGCCAGCAGTTTGTTCCTGAGCACCGGGGAGCTGTTTTTT.

This clonotype occurred many times. The rearrangement links TRBV20-1 to TRBJ2-7, with D perhaps TRBD1 (5 bases). The germline CDR1 and CDR2 sequences are DFQATT and SNEGSKA (reference sequence). The CDR3 consists of 11 residues. Trimming removed 5 bases at V and 4 bases at J, with 9 bases between. The DNA of the CDR3 is TGCAGTGCTGGCGACAGTTACGAGCAGTACTTC. Translating it yields CSAGDSYEQYF.

Worth noting for this clonotype: This may stem from a read error, because a much larger clone lies one nucleotide away. The chain has TRBV28 and TRBJ2-3, with 15 bases identical to TRBD2. The CDR3 runs to 18 residues. Germline V gene lookup returns CDR1 MDHEN and CDR2 SYDVKM. In nucleotides, the CDR3 is TGTACCAGCAGTTCAGGGACTAGCGGGGGGCCGTTCACAGATACGCAGTATTTT. Amino acids: CTSSSGTSGGPFTDTQYF.

The table lists this clonotype with many counts. This sequence joins TRBV11-2 and TRBJ2-2; 10 bases map to TRBD1. This CDR3 is 16 amino acids long. Losses at the gene ends were 3 bases for V and 5 bases for J; bases not matched to a gene: 6. CDR1 is SGHAT, CDR2 FQNNGV, per germline. DNA of the CDR3: TGTGCCAGCAGCTTGCGGACAGGGGGATTGACCGGGGAGCTGTTTTTT. Protein: CASSLRTGGLTGELFF.

The chain links TRBV12-3 or TRBV12-4 to TRBJ1-6; TRBD1 aligns across 12 bases. The CDR3 spans 15 residues. Trimming at V came to 6 bases and at J to 9 bases, leaving 6 bases not matched to a gene. The CDR3 DNA is TGTGCCAGCAGCTTCTCGGGACAGGGGGCTTCACCCCTCCACTTT. It translates to CASSFSGQGASPLHF.

This clonotype was detected only a few times. V is TRBV18 and J is TRBJ2-7; TRBD2 matches 13 bases. With V trimmed by 4 bases and J by 1 base, 13 bases remained unmatched. The CDR3 has 19 residues. Per the germline V gene, CDR1 is KGHSH and CDR2 is LQKENI. The CDR3 spells CASSQGRRLAGGRSYEQYF. The CDR3 region has the DNA TGTGCCAGCTCACAAGGCCGGAGACTAGCGGGGGGAAGATCCTACGAGCAGTACTTC. Using reference TRBV18 and TRBJ2-7 for the parts outside the CDR3, the full variable domain is NAGVMQNPRHLVRRRGQEARLRCSPMKGHSHVYWYRQLPEEGLKFMVYLQKENIIDESGMPKERFSAEFPKEGPSILRIQQVVRGDSAAYFCASSQGRRLAGGRSYEQYFGPGTRLTVT.

The CDR3 coding sequence is TGTGCCAGCAGTTCCCCAGGGGACGAGCAGTACTTC. Protein: CASSSPGDEQYF. J is TRBJ2-7 and V is TRBV28; D possibly corresponds to TRBD1 (6 bases). This CDR3 spans 12 amino acids. Germline lookup yields CDR1 MDHEN and CDR2 SYDVKM. V was cut by 4 bases and J by 5 bases, with 9 bases left in between.